This T cell receptor beta chain is from a study of CD8 T cells in ankylosing spondylitis. Losses at the gene ends were 5 bases for V and 5 bases for J; bases not matched to a gene: 10. This CDR3 spans 14 amino acids. CDR1 DFQATT and CDR2 SNEGSKA come from the germline V gene (reference sequence). Note on this clonotype: Its matching antigen is unknown.

Study results and caveats: In ankylosing spondylitis patients, matched synovial fluid reportedly showed significant enrichment of disease-linked clones. Past studies reported some motif variants in reactive arthritis synovial fluid and blood. Fewer than ten highly homologous variants made up a TCR beta motif that seemed to typify ankylosing spondylitis blood.

The authors made TCR beta libraries by quantitative 5'-RACE with molecular barcodes. TCRdb fed the 5' RACE reads into MiXCR, producing one record per CDR3 protein. The data contain a few hundred thousand distinct CDR3 sequences, approximately 20% of them singletons. The V gene is TRBV20-1, the J gene TRBJ2-7, with TRBD1 identical over 9 bases. The receptor was derived from a male donor with ankylosing spondylitis or in good health (not recorded which). The sample consisted of blood, either unsorted or a sorted T cell fraction (not recorded which). The CDR3 here is CSAYESGTGHEQYF. CDR3 sequence (DNA): TGCAGTGCTTACGAATCCGGGACAGGGCACGAGCAGTACTTC.